This T cell receptor beta chain was captured by sequencing in a study of identical twins (dated by TCRdb to the mid-2010s). Describing the broader study: The study deep-sequenced TCR alpha and beta repertoires from monozygotic twins, unrelated adults of various ages and cord blood to test whether fetal clonotypes persist. Replicate twin experiments were performed at different times using different library preparation protocols to rule out contamination.

Only healthy Caucasian donors were included. The twin cohort comprised three pairs of female monozygotic twins, all aged about 18 to 29 years. Positive isolation kits from Invitrogen were used to isolate CD4+ and CD8+ T cell populations. General study outcomes and caveats: In beta out-of-frame sequences, excess twin sharing was weaker, because having fewer shared sequences lowered the signal-to-noise ratio. Abundant cord blood beta clonotypes carried fewer insertions; young adult naive repertoires showed a weaker similar trend, while memory repertoires showed none. Conclusions relied on cross-sectional statistical analysis, since the same donors could not be followed over many years. Out-of-frame TCR alpha sharing in monozygotic twins was systematically underestimated by recombination models, whereas sharing between unrelated individuals was in agreement with the recombination models. Compared with coincidental sharing between unrelated individuals, out-of-frame TCR alpha sequences shared between twins showed an excess of sequences with low generation probability. Invariant T cells such as MAIT and iNKT could partly confound zero-insertion analyses, though diverse VJ usage argued against this for most clonotypes.

Libraries were built with 5' RACE. Sequencing was carried out with an Illumina HiSeq 2000. Template switching introduced a universal primer binding site; the final cDNA contained a unique molecular identifier, enabling accurate counting of TCR cDNA molecules. First-strand cDNA for TCR alpha and beta chains was synthesized from specific primers in the conserved constant-segment region. To control for contamination, each cDNA library was double barcoded with a SMART-Mk sample barcode plus Illumina barcodes. TruSeq adapter sequences along with Illumina sample barcodes were introduced in two successive PCR steps. The Illumina HiSeq platform was used with custom primers to sequence TCR alpha and beta cDNA libraries. The study's own analysis went as follows. MiGEC processed the raw reads to extract unique molecular identifiers, while MiXCR was used to determine the CDR3 positions. For each individual, recombination models were inferred using an EM algorithm with the repgenHMM and IGoR tools. The analysis of shared clonotypes was done with the tcR package in R, with sharing normalized by the product of cloneset sizes. To study raw recombination free of thymic and clonal selection effects, out-of-frame nonproductive sequences were analyzed. TCRdb reprocessed the public reads (quality trimming at Q25 with fastp, clone calling with MiXCR) and kept in-frame beta chains. Every entry covers one CDR3 protein and lists the most common genes and DNA from its rows. These V and J calls rely on TCRdb rather than the paper's analysis. Here the sample has 500,000 or so distinct CDR3 sequences; 14% occur a single time. The ten largest clones take up about 0.97% of the sample.

This clonotype was observed a few times. Its antigen has not been determined. Base-call qualities are not available, and no considerably larger clone is one nucleotide away. Inclusive of the bounding cysteine and phenylalanine, the CDR3 is 15 residues long. The read is trimmed to its CDR3 DNA, 45 bases read in frame from base 1. The germline V gene supplies CDR1 SGHRS and CDR2 YFSETQ. V gives up 1 base and J gives up 5 bases, and the segment between their germline ends measures 13 bases. These data were also reused for a study on yellow fever vaccine responses in identical twins. That second report states: According to the authors, the vaccine-induced T cell response in identical twins seemed to be partly convergent and partly specific to each individual. Focusing on identical twins, the study followed the T cell clones that responded to the vaccine, and did so with precision.

The receptor was derived from a woman younger than 30 in good health. Specimen: CD4+ T cells sorted from blood. The receptor chain draws on TRBV5-1 and TRBJ2-1; a weak D assignment points to TRBD1 (6 bases agree). The CDR3 protein sequence reads: CASSLQAGVNNEQFF. The base sequence is TGCGCCAGCAGCTTGCAGGCAGGGGTGAACAATGAGCAGTTCTTC. The full variable domain, with segments outside the CDR3 supplied by the reference TRBV5-1 and TRBJ2-1 proteins, appears as KAGVTQTPRYLIKTRGQQVTLSCSPISGHRSVSWYQQTPGQGLQFLFEYFSETQRNKGNFPGRFSGRQFSNSRSEMNVSTLELGDSALYLCASSLQAGVNNEQFFGPGTRLTVL.